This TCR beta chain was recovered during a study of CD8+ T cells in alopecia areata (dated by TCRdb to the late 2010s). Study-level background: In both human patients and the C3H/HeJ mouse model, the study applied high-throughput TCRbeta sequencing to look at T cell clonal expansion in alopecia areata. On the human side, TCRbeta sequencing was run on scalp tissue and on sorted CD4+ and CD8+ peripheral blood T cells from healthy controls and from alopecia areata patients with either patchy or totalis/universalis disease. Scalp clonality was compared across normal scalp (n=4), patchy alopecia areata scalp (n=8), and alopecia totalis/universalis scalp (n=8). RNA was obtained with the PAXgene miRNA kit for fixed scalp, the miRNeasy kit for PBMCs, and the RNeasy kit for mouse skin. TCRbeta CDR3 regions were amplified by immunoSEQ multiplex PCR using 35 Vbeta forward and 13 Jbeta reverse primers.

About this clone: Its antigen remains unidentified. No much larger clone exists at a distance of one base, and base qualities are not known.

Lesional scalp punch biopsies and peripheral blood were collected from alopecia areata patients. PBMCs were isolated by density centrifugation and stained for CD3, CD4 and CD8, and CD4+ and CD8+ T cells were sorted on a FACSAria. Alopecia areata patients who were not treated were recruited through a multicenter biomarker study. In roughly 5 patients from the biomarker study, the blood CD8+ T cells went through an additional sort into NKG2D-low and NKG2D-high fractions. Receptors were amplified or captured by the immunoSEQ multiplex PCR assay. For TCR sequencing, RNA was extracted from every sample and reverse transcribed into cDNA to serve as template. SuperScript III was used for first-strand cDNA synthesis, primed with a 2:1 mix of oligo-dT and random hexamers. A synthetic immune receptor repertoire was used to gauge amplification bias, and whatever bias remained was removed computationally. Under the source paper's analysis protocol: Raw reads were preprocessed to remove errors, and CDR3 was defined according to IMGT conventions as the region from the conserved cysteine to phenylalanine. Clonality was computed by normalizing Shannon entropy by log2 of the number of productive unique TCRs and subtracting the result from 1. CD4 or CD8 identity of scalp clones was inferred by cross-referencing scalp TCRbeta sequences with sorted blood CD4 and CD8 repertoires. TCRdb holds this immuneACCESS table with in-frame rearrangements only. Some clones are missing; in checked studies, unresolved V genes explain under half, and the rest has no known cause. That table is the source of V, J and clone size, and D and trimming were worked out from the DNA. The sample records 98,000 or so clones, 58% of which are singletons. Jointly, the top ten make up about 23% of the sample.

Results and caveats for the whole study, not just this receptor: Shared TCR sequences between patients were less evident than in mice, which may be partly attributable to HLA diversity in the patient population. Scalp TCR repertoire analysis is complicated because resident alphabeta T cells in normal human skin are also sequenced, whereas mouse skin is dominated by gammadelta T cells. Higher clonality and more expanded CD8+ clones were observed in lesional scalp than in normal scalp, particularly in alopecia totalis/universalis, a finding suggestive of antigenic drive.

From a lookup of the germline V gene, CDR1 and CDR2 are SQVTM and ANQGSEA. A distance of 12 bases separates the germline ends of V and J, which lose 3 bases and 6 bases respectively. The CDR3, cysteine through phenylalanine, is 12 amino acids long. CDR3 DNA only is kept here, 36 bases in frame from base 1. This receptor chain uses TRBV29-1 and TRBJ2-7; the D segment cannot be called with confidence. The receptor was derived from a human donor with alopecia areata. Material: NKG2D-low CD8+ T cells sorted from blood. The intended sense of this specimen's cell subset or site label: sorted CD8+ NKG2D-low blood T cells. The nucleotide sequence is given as TGCAGCGTTGAGGGTCGTGGGGTCGAGCAGTACTTC. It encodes CSVEGRGVEQYF.